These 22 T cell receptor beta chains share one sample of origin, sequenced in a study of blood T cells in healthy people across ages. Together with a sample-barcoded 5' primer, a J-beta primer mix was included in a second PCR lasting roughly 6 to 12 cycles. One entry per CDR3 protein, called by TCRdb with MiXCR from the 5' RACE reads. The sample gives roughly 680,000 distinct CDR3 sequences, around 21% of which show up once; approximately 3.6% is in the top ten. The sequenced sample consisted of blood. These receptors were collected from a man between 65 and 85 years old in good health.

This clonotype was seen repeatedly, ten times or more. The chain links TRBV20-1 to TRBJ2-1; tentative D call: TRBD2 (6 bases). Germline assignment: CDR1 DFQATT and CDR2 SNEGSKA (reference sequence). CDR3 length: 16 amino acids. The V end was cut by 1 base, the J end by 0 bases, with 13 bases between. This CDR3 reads CSARVGGKSSYNEQFF. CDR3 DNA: TGCAGTGCTAGAGTCGGCGGGAAGAGCTCCTACAATGAGCAGTTCTTC.

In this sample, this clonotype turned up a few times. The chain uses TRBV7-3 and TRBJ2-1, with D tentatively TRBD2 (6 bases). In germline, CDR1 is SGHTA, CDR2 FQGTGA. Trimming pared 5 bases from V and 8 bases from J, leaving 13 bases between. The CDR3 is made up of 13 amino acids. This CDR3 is CASSHGSYDEQFF. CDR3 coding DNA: TGTGCCAGCAGCCACGGGAGTTACGATGAGCAGTTCTTC.

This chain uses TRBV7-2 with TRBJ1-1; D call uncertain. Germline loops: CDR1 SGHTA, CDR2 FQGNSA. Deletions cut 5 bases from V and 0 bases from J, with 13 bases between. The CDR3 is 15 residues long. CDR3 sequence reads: CASSTAAGVNTEAFF. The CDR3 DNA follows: TGTGCCAGCAGCACCGCGGCCGGTGTGAACACTGAAGCTTTCTTT.

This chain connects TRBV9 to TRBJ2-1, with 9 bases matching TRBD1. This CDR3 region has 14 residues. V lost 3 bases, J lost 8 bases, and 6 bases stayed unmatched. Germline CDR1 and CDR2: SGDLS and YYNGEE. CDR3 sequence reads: CASSAGTGSDEQFF. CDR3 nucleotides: TGTGCCAGCAGCGCCGGGACAGGGTCTGATGAGCAGTTCTTC.

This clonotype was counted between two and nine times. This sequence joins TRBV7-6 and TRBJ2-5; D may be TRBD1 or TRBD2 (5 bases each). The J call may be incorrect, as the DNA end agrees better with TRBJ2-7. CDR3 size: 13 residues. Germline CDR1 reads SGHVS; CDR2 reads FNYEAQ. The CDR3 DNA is TGTGCCAGCAGCTTAGTGGGGGTCTACGAGCAGTACTTC. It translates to CASSLVGVYEQYF.

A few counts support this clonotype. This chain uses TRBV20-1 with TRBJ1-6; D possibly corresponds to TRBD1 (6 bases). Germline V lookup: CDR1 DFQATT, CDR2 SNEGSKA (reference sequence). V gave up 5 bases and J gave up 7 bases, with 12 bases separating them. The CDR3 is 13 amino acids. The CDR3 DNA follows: TGCAGTGCTTCCTGGCAGGGGAATTCACCCCTCCACTTT. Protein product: CSASWQGNSPLHF.

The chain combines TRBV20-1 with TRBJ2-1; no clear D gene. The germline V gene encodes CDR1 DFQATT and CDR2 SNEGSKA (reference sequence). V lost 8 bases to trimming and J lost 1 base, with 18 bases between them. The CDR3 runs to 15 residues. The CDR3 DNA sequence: TGCAGTTCCCAAGACCGGGCCCGGTCCTACAATGAGCAGTTCTTC. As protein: CSSQDRARSYNEQFF.

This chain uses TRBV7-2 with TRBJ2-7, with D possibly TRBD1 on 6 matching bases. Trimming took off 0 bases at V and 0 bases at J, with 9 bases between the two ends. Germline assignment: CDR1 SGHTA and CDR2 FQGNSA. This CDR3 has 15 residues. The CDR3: CASSLARDISYEQYF. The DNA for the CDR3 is TGTGCCAGCAGCTTAGCCCGGGACATCTCCTACGAGCAGTACTTC.

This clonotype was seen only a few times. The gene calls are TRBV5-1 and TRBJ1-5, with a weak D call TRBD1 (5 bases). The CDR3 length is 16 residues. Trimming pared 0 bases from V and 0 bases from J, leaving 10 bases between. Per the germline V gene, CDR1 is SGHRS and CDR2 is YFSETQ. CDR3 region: CASSLGGRNSNQPQHF. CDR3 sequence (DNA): TGCGCCAGCAGCTTGGGGGGACGGAATAGCAATCAGCCCCAGCATTTT.

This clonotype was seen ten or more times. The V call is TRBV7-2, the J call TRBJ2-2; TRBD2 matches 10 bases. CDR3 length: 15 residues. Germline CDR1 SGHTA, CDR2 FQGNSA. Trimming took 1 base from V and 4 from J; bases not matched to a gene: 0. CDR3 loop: CASSLGLAGTGELFF. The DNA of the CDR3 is TGTGCCAGCAGCTTAGGACTAGCGGGCACCGGGGAGCTGTTTTTT. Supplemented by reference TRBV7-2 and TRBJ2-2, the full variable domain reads GAGVSQSPSNKVTEKGKDVELRCDPISGHTALYWYRQSLGQGLEFLIYFQGNSAPDKSGLPSDRFSAERTGGSVSTLTIQRTQQEDSAVYLCASSLGLAGTGELFFGEGSRLTVL.

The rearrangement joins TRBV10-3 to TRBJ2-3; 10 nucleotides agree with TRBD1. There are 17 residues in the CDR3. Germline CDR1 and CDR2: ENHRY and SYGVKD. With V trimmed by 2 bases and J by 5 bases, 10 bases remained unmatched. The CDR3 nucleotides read TGTGCCATCAGTGAGGGCAATGGGGGGACAGGGGAAGATACGCAGTATTTT. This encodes CAISEGNGGTGEDTQYF.

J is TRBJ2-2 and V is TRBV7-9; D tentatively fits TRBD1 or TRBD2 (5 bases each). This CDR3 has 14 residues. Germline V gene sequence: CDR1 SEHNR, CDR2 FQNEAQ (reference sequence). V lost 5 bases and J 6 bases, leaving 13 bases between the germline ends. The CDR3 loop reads CASSQGTPPGELFF. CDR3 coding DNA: TGTGCCAGCAGCCAAGGGACGCCCCCCGGGGAGCTGTTTTTT.

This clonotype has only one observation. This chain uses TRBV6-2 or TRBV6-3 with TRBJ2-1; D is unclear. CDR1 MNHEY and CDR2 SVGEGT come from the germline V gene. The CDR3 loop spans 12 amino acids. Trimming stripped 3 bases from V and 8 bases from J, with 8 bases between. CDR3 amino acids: CASSYLDDEQFF. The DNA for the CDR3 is TGTGCCAGCAGTTATTTAGACGATGAGCAGTTCTTC.

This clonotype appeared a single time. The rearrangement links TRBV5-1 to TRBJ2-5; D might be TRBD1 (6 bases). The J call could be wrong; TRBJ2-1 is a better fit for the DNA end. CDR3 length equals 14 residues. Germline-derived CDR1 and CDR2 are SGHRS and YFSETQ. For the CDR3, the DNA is TGCGCCAGCAGCAGGGGACACGGGGCTTATGAGCAGTTCTTC. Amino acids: CASSRGHGAYEQFF.

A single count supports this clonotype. Here the CDR3 DNA reads TGTGCCAGCAATCGGGGCGGGGATGAAAAACTGTTTTTT. Translation gives CASNRGGDEKLFF. This rearrangement joins TRBV6-6 to TRBJ1-4, with D tentatively TRBD1 (5 bases). Germline values: CDR1 MNHNY, CDR2 SVGAGI (reference sequence). V lost 7 bases, J lost 6 bases, and 12 bases lay in between. The CDR3 totals 13 residues.

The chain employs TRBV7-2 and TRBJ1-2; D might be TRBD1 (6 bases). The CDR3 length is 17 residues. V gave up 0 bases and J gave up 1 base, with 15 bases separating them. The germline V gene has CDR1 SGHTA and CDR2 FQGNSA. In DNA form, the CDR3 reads TGTGCCAGCAGCTTAGCCCACCGGGACACCGATAACTATGGCTACACCTTC. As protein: CASSLAHRDTDNYGYTF.

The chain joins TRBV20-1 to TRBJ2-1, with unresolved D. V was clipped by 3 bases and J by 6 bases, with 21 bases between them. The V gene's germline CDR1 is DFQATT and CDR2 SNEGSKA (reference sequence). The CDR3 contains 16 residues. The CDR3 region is CSASNMWSLWANEQFF. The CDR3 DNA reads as TGCAGTGCTAGTAATATGTGGAGTTTATGGGCCAATGAGCAGTTCTTC.

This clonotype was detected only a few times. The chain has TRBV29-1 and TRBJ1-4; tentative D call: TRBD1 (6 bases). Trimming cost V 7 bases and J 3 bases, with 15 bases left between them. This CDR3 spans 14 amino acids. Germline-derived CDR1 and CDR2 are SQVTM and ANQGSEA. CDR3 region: CSAGGQGPNEKLFF. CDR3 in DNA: TGCAGCGCCGGGGGGCAGGGCCCTAATGAAAAACTGTTTTTT.

The CDR3 DNA reads TGTGCCAGCAGCTTGGCCGGGACAGGAAGTAATGAAAAACTGTTTTTT. This translates into CASSLAGTGSNEKLFF. The chain uses TRBV5-6 and TRBJ1-4; TRBD1 matches 8 bases. Germline assignment: CDR1 SGHDT and CDR2 YYEEEE. The trim removed 0 bases at V and 4 bases at J, leaving 5 bases unmatched. This CDR3 region has 16 residues.

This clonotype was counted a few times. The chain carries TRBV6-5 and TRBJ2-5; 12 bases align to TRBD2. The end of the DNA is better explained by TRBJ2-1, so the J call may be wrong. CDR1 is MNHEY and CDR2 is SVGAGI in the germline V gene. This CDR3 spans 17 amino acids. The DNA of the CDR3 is TGTGCCAGCAGTTACTCGAAGCTAGCGGGAGGGTCCAATGAGCAGTTCTTC. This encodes CASSYSKLAGGSNEQFF.

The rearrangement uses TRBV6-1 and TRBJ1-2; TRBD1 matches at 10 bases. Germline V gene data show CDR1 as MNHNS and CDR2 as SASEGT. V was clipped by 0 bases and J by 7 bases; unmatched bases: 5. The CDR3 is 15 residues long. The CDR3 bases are TGTGCCAGCAGTGAAGCGCGGACAGGGGGTAGTGGCTACACCTTC. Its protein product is CASSEARTGGSGYTF.

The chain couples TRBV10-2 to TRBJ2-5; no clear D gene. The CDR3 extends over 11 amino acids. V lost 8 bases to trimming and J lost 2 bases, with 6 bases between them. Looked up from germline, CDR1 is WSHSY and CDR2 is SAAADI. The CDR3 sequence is CASGWQETQYF. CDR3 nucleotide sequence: TGCGCCAGCGGTTGGCAAGAGACCCAGTACTTC.